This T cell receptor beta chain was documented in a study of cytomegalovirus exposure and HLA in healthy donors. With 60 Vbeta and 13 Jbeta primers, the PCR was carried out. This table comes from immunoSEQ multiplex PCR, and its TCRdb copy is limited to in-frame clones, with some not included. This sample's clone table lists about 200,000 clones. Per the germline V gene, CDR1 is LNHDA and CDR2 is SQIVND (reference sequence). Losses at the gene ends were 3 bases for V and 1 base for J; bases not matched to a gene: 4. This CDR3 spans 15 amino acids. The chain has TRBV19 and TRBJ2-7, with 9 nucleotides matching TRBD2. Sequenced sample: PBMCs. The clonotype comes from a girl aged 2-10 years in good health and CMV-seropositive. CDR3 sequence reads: CASSMSSGISYEQYF. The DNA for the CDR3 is TGTGCCAGTAGTATGTCTAGCGGGATTTCCTACGAGCAGTACTTC.